The TCR beta chain described here comes from a study of T cell responses to AZD1222 COVID-19 vaccine. The trim removed 1 base at V and 3 bases at J, leaving 5 bases unmatched. CDR3 length: 15 amino acids. Germline CDR1 reads LGHDT; CDR2 reads YNNKEL (reference sequence). Here immunoSEQ multiplex PCR was the method, and the copy in TCRdb shows in-frame clones only, minus some. The top ten clones hold over 2.5% of a sample with 100,000 to 150,000 clones, about 88% of them seen once. This sequence originates from an adult who received the AZD1222 COVID-19 vaccine. The sample here was peripheral blood, taken 28 days after the second AZD1222 dose. The V call is TRBV3-1 (or the pseudogene TRBV3-2), the J call TRBJ2-7; TRBD1 matches 8 bases. The DNA for the CDR3 is TGTGCCAGCAGCCAAGCAACAGGGGGGATCTACGAGCAGTACTTC. It codes for CASSQATGGIYEQYF.